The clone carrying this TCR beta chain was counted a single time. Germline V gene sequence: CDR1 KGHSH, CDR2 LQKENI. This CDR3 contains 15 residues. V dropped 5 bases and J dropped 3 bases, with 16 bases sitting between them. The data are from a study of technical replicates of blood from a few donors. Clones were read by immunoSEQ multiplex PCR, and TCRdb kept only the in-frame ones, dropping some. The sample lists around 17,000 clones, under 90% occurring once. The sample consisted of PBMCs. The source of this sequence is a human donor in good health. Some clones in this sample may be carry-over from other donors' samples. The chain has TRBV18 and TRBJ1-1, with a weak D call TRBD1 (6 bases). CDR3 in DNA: TGTGCCAGCTCAGGTTTCGGGGGGCCGGACACTGAAGCTTTCTTT. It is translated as CASSGFGGPDTEAFF.